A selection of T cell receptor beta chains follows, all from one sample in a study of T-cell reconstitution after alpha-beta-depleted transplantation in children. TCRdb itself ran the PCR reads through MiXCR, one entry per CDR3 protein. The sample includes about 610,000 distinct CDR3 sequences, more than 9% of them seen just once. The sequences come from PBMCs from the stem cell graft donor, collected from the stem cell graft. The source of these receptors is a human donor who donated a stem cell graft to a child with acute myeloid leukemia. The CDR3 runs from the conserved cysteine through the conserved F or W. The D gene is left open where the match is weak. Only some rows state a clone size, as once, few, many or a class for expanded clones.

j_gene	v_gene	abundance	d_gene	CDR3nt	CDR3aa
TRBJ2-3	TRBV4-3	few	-	TGCGCCAGCAGCCGGGATAAGGGTACGCAGTATTTT	CASSRDKGTQYF
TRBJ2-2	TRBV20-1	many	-	TGCAGTGCCCCGGACGGACCGCCGCGCACCGGGGAGCTGTTTTTT	CSAPDGPPRTGELFF
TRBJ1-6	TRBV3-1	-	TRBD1	TGTGCCAGCAGCCCGCGGCCGGGACAGGGAACATGTGTACCCCTCCACTTT	CASSPRPGQGTCVPLHF
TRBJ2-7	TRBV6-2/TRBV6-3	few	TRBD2	TGTGCCAGCGGCATGGCGGGAGCTTTTTACGAGCAGTACTTC	CASGMAGAFYEQYF
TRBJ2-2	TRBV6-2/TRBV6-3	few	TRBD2	TGTGCCAGCAGCTCCCTAGCGGGAGTTTCATCCGGGGAGCTGTTTTTT	CASSSLAGVSSGELFF
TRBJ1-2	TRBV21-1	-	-	TGTGCCAGCAGCAAAGCGGACCATGGCTACACCTTC	CASSKADHGYTF
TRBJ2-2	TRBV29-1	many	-	TGCAGCGTTGATTCCGGGGATGACAGAGAGTGGGCCGGGGAGCTGTTTTTT	CSVDSGDDREWAGELFF
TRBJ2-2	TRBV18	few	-	TGTGCCAGCCCCAGGGGAGAAACGAACACCGGGGAGCTGTTTTTT	CASPRGETNTGELFF
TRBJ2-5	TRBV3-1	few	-	TGTGCCAGCAGCGAGACGGACATCCCGGAGACCCAGTACTTC	CASSETDIPETQYF
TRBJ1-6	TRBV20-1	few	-	TGCAGTGCCACTGAGAGGGGTAATAATTCACCCCTCCACTTT	CSATERGNNSPLHF
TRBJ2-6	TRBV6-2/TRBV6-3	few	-	TGTGCCAGCAGTCCCTACAAGGGTTCCTTCGCCAACGTCCTGACTTTC	CASSPYKGSFANVLTF
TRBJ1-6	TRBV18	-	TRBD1	TGTGCCAGCTCACTCCGACAGGGGCGGGATAATTCACCCCTCCACTTT	CASSLRQGRDNSPLHF
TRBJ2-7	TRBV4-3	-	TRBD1	TGCGCCAGCAGCCAAGAGCCAGGGGGCTACGAGCAGTACTTC	CASSQEPGGYEQYF
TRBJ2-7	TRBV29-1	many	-	TGCAGCGTTGAAGGCGGAGCGGACGAGCAGTACTTC	CSVEGGADEQYF
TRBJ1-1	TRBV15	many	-	TGTGCCACCAGCAGCGGGGGCGTTAAGGCGAACACTGAAGCTTTCTTT	CATSSGGVKANTEAFF
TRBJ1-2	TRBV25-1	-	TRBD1	TGTGCCAGTCGCGACAGGGGGCAGGTCTTTGGCTACACCTTC	CASRDRGQVFGYTF
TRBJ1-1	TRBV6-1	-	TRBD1	TGTGCCAGCAGCCGCCAAGGGACAGGGGCCAGGAACACTGAAGCTTTCTTT	CASSRQGTGARNTEAFF
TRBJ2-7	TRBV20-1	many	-	TGCAGTGCTAGAGATCCCACCGGAGCCCCCTACGAGCAGTACTTC	CSARDPTGAPYEQYF
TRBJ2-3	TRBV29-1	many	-	TGCAGCGTTGATGATTTTGGACCCACCGACCTGGATACGCAGTATTTT	CSVDDFGPTDLDTQYF
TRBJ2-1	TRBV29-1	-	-	TGCAGCCACCCCCGCATAACAGGGAGCTCCTACAATGAGCAGTTCTTC	CSHPRITGSSYNEQFF
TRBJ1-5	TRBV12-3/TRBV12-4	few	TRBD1	TGTGCCAGCAGTCCCCGACAGGGATACAATCAGCCCCAGCATTTT	CASSPRQGYNQPQHF
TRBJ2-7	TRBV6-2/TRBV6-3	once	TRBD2	TGTGCCTGTACGGACGGCCGACTAGCGGGGGCCTCCTACGAGCAGTACTTC	CACTDGRLAGASYEQYF
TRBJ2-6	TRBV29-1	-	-	TGCAGCGTTATTAAGACCTCTGGGGCCAACGTCCTGACTTTC	CSVIKTSGANVLTF
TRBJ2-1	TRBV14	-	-	TGTGCCAGCAGCCAAAGGTTCTGGTGGACGGAACCTTTAGTCAATGAGCAGTTCTTC	CASSQRFWWTEPLVNEQFF